This entry concerns a single T cell receptor (beta chain). The target antigen is unknown. The record originates from a study of a mutant IDH1 vaccine in newly diagnosed glioma. Study-wide background: Patients had received radiotherapy, temozolomide, or both previously, most receiving both. Findings and limits, study-wide: Seemingly, top peripheral T cell clonotype changes bore no relation to pseudoprogression.

V was cut by 10 bases and J by 4 bases, with 29 bases left in between. The CDR3 contains 18 residues. The germline V gene encodes CDR1 MNHEY and CDR2 SMNVEV (reference sequence). Indicated time point: baseline, week 1 (first vaccination visit). The treatment is: pre-vaccination baseline after standard-of-care therapy. Donor diagnoses consisted of new WHO grade 3 or 4 IDH1-mutant, ATRX-lost astrocytomas. Only in-frame clones appear in the TCRdb table, and some are missing; sequencing was by immunoSEQ multiplex PCR. Of just under 95,000 clones in the sample, 83% were seen once. The sequence came from a woman in her fifties or sixties with glioma. Sequenced here: PBMCs, sampled from a glioma patient treated with radiotherapy, temozolomide or both. The chain employs TRBV27 and TRBJ2-1; TRBD1 might be the D (5 bases). The CDR3 region is CATTFRVPNFDSYNEQFF. CDR3 DNA sequence: TGTGCCACCACGTTCCGGGTCCCAAACTTCGACAGTTACAATGAGCAGTTCTTC.